The 21 T cell receptor beta chains presented below share a single source sample, sequenced in a study of T-cell memory formation after mild COVID-19 (dated by TCRdb to the early 2020s). Receptors were amplified or captured by 5' RACE. The reads were generated on an Illumina NovaSeq 6000. TCRdb applied fastp at Q25 and MiXCR to the public reads, then kept only in-frame beta chains. CDR3 protein sequences are deduplicated, and each keeps its most common genes and DNA. The sample yields hundreds of thousands of distinct CDR3 sequences; around 20% were counted once. The top ten clones comprise roughly an eighth of the sample. Sequencing was carried out using PBMCs or a T cell subset sorted from them (not recorded which). The receptor set was obtained from an adult woman who had mild COVID-19 (a few samples of this study predate the infection). The sample titles of this study are shuffled in the database, so cell type and time point are left out; the donor was told from shared clones.

This clonotype appeared a few times. This chain connects TRBV5-1 to TRBJ1-2, with 9 nucleotides matching TRBD1. The trim removed 4 bases at V and 3 bases at J, leaving 10 bases unmatched. The germline V gene encodes CDR1 SGHRS and CDR2 YFSETQ. The CDR3 sequence is 16 residues long. CDR3 sequence (DNA): TGCGCCAGCAGCAGACTGGGACAGGGAAGTTACTATGGCTACACCTTC. Translation gives CASSRLGQGSYYGYTF.

The chain recombines TRBV7-2 with TRBJ1-1; possible D gene TRBD1, 6 bases. V gave up 5 bases and J gave up 4 bases, with 11 bases separating them. The CDR3 spans 13 residues. CDR1 and CDR2 (germline): SGHTA, FQGNSA. The chain's CDR3 is CASSAQGVTEAFF. The CDR3 region has the DNA TGTGCCAGCAGCGCACAGGGTGTCACTGAAGCTTTCTTT.

This chain uses TRBV19 with TRBJ1-2, with a possible D match to TRBD1 (6 bases). The germline CDR1 and CDR2 sequences are LNHDA and SQIVND (reference sequence). This CDR3 has 14 residues. V was trimmed by 5 bases and J by 7 bases, leaving 17 bases between them. DNA for the CDR3: TGTGCCAGTAGTCTCGACTACAGGGCAAGTGGCTACACCTTC. Translating it yields CASSLDYRASGYTF.

This clonotype has more than one count but fewer than ten. The V gene is TRBV3-1, the J gene TRBJ2-1, with 7 bases matching TRBD2. Germline V lookup: CDR1 LGHDT, CDR2 YNNKEL (reference sequence). The CDR3 loop spans 16 amino acids. J was trimmed by 5 bases and V by 0 bases; bases with no gene match: 7. Here the CDR3 reads CASSQEIVRGNNEQFF. DNA for the CDR3: TGTGCCAGCAGCCAAGAAATCGTGCGGGGGAACAATGAGCAGTTCTTC.

The CDR3 nucleotides are TGTGCCACCAGCAGAGAAGTAGGTGGGCTAGCGGCTTACAATGAGCAGTTCTTC. This encodes CATSREVGGLAAYNEQFF. The rearrangement joins TRBV15 to TRBJ2-1, with 7 bases matching TRBD2. The V and J ends lost 0 bases and 4 bases, in that order; junction bases with no gene match: 12. Germline loops: CDR1 LNHNV, CDR2 YYDKDF (reference sequence). The CDR3 runs 18 residues.

The J gene is TRBJ1-4, the V gene TRBV5-1; the D gene is possibly TRBD1 (5 bases). V shed 0 bases and J shed 3 bases, with 12 bases lying between them. Germline V lookup: CDR1 SGHRS, CDR2 YFSETQ. The length of the CDR3 is 16 residues. CDR3 amino acids: CASSLVVQGANEKLFF. The CDR3 bases are TGCGCCAGCAGCTTGGTAGTCCAGGGCGCTAATGAAAAACTGTTTTTT.

V and J are TRBV18 and TRBJ2-2; 7 bases agree with TRBD2. Per the germline V gene, CDR1 is KGHSH and CDR2 is LQKENI. The CDR3 length is 16 residues. V shed 2 bases, J shed 3 bases, and the junction held 6 bases outside the gene matches. The CDR3 sequence: CASSPGAGSHTGELFF. CDR3 coding DNA: TGTGCCAGCTCACCAGGAGCGGGAAGCCACACCGGGGAGCTGTTTTTT. The full variable domain, completed using reference TRBV18 and TRBJ2-2, is NAGVMQNPRHLVRRRGQEARLRCSPMKGHSHVYWYRQLPEEGLKFMVYLQKENIIDESGMPKERFSAEFPKEGPSILRIQQVVRGDSAAYFCASSPGAGSHTGELFFGEGSRLTVL.

The chain uses TRBV7-2 and TRBJ2-1, with TRBD1 identical over 9 bases. V was pared by 1 base and J by 7 bases, with 8 bases of the junction left unmatched. This CDR3 spans 16 amino acids. The germline CDR1 and CDR2 sequences are SGHTA and FQGNSA. The CDR3 DNA is TGTGCCAGCAGCTTAGGGGGGACAGGGTCGAAAAATGAGCAGTTCTTC. This gives the protein CASSLGGTGSKNEQFF.

The V call is TRBV5-1, the J call TRBJ2-1; D is uncertain. V lost 2 bases and J 0 bases, leaving 9 bases between the germline ends. The length of the CDR3 is 15 residues. Germline V gene sequence: CDR1 SGHRS, CDR2 YFSETQ. CDR3 sequence reads: CASSLYTTSYNEQFF. CDR3 in DNA: TGCGCCAGCAGCTTATATACGACCTCCTACAATGAGCAGTTCTTC.

This clonotype was seen a handful of times. This chain connects TRBV6-2 or TRBV6-3 to TRBJ2-1, with TRBD2 as a possible D gene (6 bases). V was cut by 5 bases and J by 1 base, with 15 bases left in between. CDR1 is MNHEY, CDR2 SVGEGT, per germline. The CDR3 is 16 amino acids. CDR3 sequence: CASSHGSHLSYNEQFF. The CDR3 DNA reads as TGTGCCAGCAGTCACGGGAGTCACTTGTCCTACAATGAGCAGTTCTTC.

The rearrangement joins TRBV5-6 to TRBJ2-1; 9 positions match TRBD2. The CDR3 sequence is 14 residues long. V was clipped by 3 bases and J by 7 bases; unmatched bases: 5. The germline gives CDR1 SGHDT, CDR2 YYEEEE. The CDR3 nucleotides are TGTGCCAGCAGCTGGGGACTAGCTAGTAATGAGCAGTTCTTC. Amino acid sequence: CASSWGLASNEQFF.

This clonotype occurred a few times. The chain carries TRBV4-1 and TRBJ2-7; 9 positions agree with TRBD1. Unmatched junction bases numbered 8, after V lost 2 bases and J lost 3 bases. There are 16 residues in the CDR3. Germline lookup yields CDR1 MGHRA and CDR2 YSYEKL. The CDR3 sequence: CASSQSVGTGIYEQYF. The CDR3 DNA reads as TGCGCCAGCAGCCAATCGGTCGGGACAGGGATCTACGAGCAGTACTTC.

The chain carries TRBV5-1 and TRBJ1-2; TRBD1 agrees at 7 bases. J lost 8 bases, V lost 3 bases, and 4 bases had no gene match. Per germline, CDR1 SGHRS and CDR2 YFSETQ. CDR3 length equals 12 residues. The CDR3 DNA reads TGCGCCAGCAGCTCCGGGGACAGCGGCTACACCTTC. This encodes CASSSGDSGYTF.

The table lists this clonotype with many counts. The chain couples TRBV15 to TRBJ2-1; TRBD2 matches 7 bases. This CDR3 contains 15 residues. V dropped 0 bases and J dropped 5; count of bases not matched to a gene: 4. Germline loops: CDR1 LNHNV, CDR2 YYDKDF (reference sequence). CDR3 amino acids: CATSRDGLDNNEQFF. The CDR3 DNA is TGTGCCACCAGCAGAGATGGACTAGACAACAATGAGCAGTTCTTC.

The chain uses TRBV20-1 and TRBJ1-2; 7 bases agree with TRBD1. Germline V gene lookup returns CDR1 DFQATT and CDR2 SNEGSKA (reference sequence). The CDR3 sequence is 14 residues long. The V gene end was trimmed by 0 bases and the J gene end by 7 bases; junction bases not matched to a gene: 8. DNA for the CDR3: TGCAGTGCTAGAGATCATGACAGGGTTGGTGGCTACACCTTC. Translating it yields CSARDHDRVGGYTF.

The gene calls are TRBV12-5 and TRBJ1-1; 8 bases are a match to TRBD1. The CDR3 has 15 amino acids. The germline CDR1 and CDR2 sequences are LGHNT and FRNRAP. Trimming at V came to 1 base and at J to 6 bases, leaving 7 bases not matched to a gene. The CDR3 bases are TGTGCTAGTGGTTTGGGCCAGGGGGCTACTTCTGAAGCTTTCTTT. Translation gives CASGLGQGATSEAFF.

This chain links TRBV30 with TRBJ2-2; no definite D call. Trimming shortened V by 5 bases and J by 2 bases, and 6 bases separated the two germline ends. Germline V gene data show CDR1 as GTSNPN and CDR2 as SVGIG (reference sequence). This CDR3 spans 12 amino acids. The CDR3 reads CAWDRNTGELFF. Here the CDR3 DNA reads TGTGCCTGGGACCGAAACACCGGGGAGCTGTTTTTT.

V usage is TRBV2 and J usage is TRBJ2-1; 11 positions agree with TRBD1. The V gene end was trimmed by 6 bases and the J gene end by 8 bases; junction bases not matched to a gene: 6. Germline CDR1 reads SNHLY; CDR2 reads FYNNEI. This CDR3 contains 14 residues. CDR3 in amino acids: CASRGQGGRHEQFF. CDR3 nucleotide sequence: TGTGCCAGCAGGGGACAGGGGGGTAGGCATGAGCAGTTCTTC.

The chain has TRBV6-1 and TRBJ2-7, with 7 bases that match TRBD2. J gave up 4 bases and V 2 bases, and 5 bases lay outside the gene matches. The germline gives CDR1 MNHNS, CDR2 SASEGT. The CDR3 is 14 amino acids. This chain's CDR3 is CASSESPSGYEQYF. The CDR3 region has the DNA TGTGCCAGCAGTGAAAGCCCTAGCGGATACGAGCAGTACTTC.

This rearrangement joins TRBV4-3 to TRBJ2-1, with 8 bases fitting TRBD2. The CDR3 sequence is 20 residues long. The germline V gene encodes CDR1 LGHNA and CDR2 YSLEER. V shed 0 bases and J 2 bases; nucleotides not matched to a gene: 15. The CDR3 DNA reads TGCGCCAGCAGCCAAGATCCACCCGGGAGGGCGGGAGAGACCTACAATGAGCAGTTCTTC. Translation gives CASSQDPPGRAGETYNEQFF.

CDR3 loop: CATTPMGNQPQHF. As DNA, the CDR3 is TGTGCCACCACTCCAATGGGGAATCAGCCCCAGCATTTT. V gene TRBV24-1 combines with J gene TRBJ1-5, with unresolved D. The CDR3 contains 13 residues. The germline CDR1 and CDR2 sequences are KGHDR and SFDVKD. Trimming removed 8 bases from V and 4 bases from J, with 11 bases in between.